The clone carrying this TCR beta chain was found a few times. Per the original data handling: Researchers report that nucleated cell counts were estimated from reference gene primer amplification. Profiled with immunoSEQ multiplex PCR; TCRdb holds only in-frame clones, not every one. The D gene and trimming were derived from the DNA, and the V and J assignments and clone size from that table. The data show some 240,000 clones, 80% to 85% seen once. This entry is derived from a study of blood T cell repertoires in COVID-19. About the study: Acute and convalescent COVID-19 specimens originated in the United States, Italy and Spain. From T cells, B-cell-depleted T cells, or PBMCs came the material, which was cDNA or gDNA.

This CDR3 contains 12 residues. In germline, CDR1 is KGHSH, CDR2 LQKENI. Trimming left V 3 bases short and J 7 bases short, with 9 bases between. Recruited during active infection, patients (from Seattle) were subsequently followed longitudinally. This receptor was identified in a woman aged 70-85 years with COVID-19, enrolled during active disease. This chain joins TRBV18 and TRBJ1-1; D unresolved. The material sequenced was peripheral blood. The CDR3 DNA reads TGTGCCAGCTCACCTCAGCAGGATGAAGCTTTCTTT. Its translation: CASSPQQDEAFF.